This T cell receptor beta chain was captured in a study of T cells after yellow fever vaccination. Study in general: Each low-cell-number fraction was prepared by means of SMART-Seq v4 Ultra Low Input.

One entry per CDR3 protein, called by TCRdb with MiXCR from the 5' RACE reads. The table has under 300 distinct CDR3 sequences, about 93% seen once. Turning to this clonotype: This beta chain slipped into a library made for alpha chains as a stray read, so its size is not meaningful.

Germline values: CDR1 SQVTM, CDR2 ANQGSEA. Trimming stripped 2 bases from V and 2 bases from J, with 7 bases between. CDR3 size: 13 residues. The source is a man younger than 35 who received the YFV17D yellow fever vaccine. The material sequenced was CD8+ T cells sorted from PBMCs, taken 10 days after the yellow fever booster vaccination. The rearrangement links TRBV29-1 to TRBJ1-3; no definite D call. This chain's CDR3 is CSVESHTGNTIYF. CDR3 nucleotides: TGCAGCGTTGAATCCCACACTGGAAACACCATATATTTT.